One sample yielded the 25 T cell receptor beta chains listed below, sequenced in a study of neoadjuvant anti-PD-1 for oral cavity cancer. Time point specified: after neoadjuvant nivolumab, at surgical resection. The protocol was immunoSEQ multiplex PCR, while the TCRdb copy is restricted to in-frame clones and leaves out a portion. This sample has 14,000 or so clones, with around 82% found just once. This material consisted of PBMCs, taken after nivolumab (anti-PD-1) treatment. The receptor set was obtained from a person between 40 and 80 years old with oral cavity squamous cell carcinoma.

This chain connects TRBV7-9 to TRBJ2-5; D may match TRBD1 or TRBD2 (5 bases each). Germline CDR1 is SEHNR and CDR2 is FQNEAQ (reference sequence). The CDR3 is 11 residues long. Trimming cost V 4 bases and J 5 bases, with 5 bases left between them. This chain's CDR3 is CASSWGETQYF. The CDR3, as DNA: TGTGCCAGCAGCTGGGGGGAGACCCAGTACTTC.

The chain combines TRBV4-1 with TRBJ2-2; D possibly corresponds to TRBD1 (5 bases). The CDR3 has 19 residues. Trimming pared 3 bases from V and 1 base from J, leaving 21 bases between. The germline gives CDR1 MGHRA, CDR2 YSYEKL. This CDR3 reads CASSQVFWGRQRNTGELFF. CDR3 DNA sequence: TGCGCCAGCAGCCAGGTTTTTTGGGGCAGACAGCGGAACACCGGGGAGCTGTTTTTT.

The CDR3 sequence: CASSYGGNEQFF. The CDR3 coding sequence is TGTGCCAGCAGTTACGGGGGCAATGAGCAGTTCTTC. This sequence joins TRBV6-5 and TRBJ2-1; either TRBD1 or TRBD2 may supply D (5 bases each). There are 12 residues in the CDR3. In germline, CDR1 is MNHEY, CDR2 SVGAGI. The ends were cut back, 2 bases at V and 6 bases at J, with 5 bases in the middle.

The gene calls are TRBV15 and TRBJ1-1, with D unclear. The V end lost 0 bases, the J end lost 1 base, and 3 bases lay between the germline ends. Per the germline V gene, CDR1 is LNHNV and CDR2 is YYDKDF (reference sequence). The CDR3 length is 13 residues. The CDR3 sequence: CATSRDPNTEAFF. In DNA, the CDR3 is TGTGCCACCAGCAGAGACCCGAACACTGAAGCTTTCTTT.

The chain combines TRBV9 with TRBJ2-1; D call uncertain. The V end lost 4 bases, the J end lost 4 bases, and 6 bases lay between the germline ends. The length of the CDR3 is 12 residues. Looked up from germline, CDR1 is SGDLS and CDR2 is YYNGEE. DNA for the CDR3: TGTGCCAGCAGCTCGGGTTACAATGAGCAGTTCTTC. Its translation: CASSSGYNEQFF.

The V and J genes are TRBV7-3 and TRBJ2-3, with D possibly being TRBD2 (6 bases). CDR3 length: 16 amino acids. Trimming left V 5 bases short and J 1 base short, with 16 bases between. CDR1 and CDR2 from the germline V gene are SGHTA and FQGTGA. CDR3 coding DNA: TGTGCCAGCAGCCTCCAGGGAGGAAGGGGCACAGATACGCAGTATTTT. Its translation: CASSLQGGRGTDTQYF.

The chain uses TRBV11-2 and TRBJ2-7; the D is unclear. The CDR3 sequence is 14 residues long. Germline-derived CDR1 and CDR2 are SGHAT and FQNNGV. V lost 0 bases and J lost 1, with 7 bases in between. The CDR3 sequence is CASSLDLGSYEQYF. The CDR3 region has the DNA TGTGCCAGCAGCTTAGATCTCGGGTCCTACGAGCAGTACTTC.

The genes are TRBV30 and TRBJ1-1; D gene unclear. Germline loops: CDR1 GTSNPN, CDR2 SVGIG (reference sequence). The CDR3 loop spans 11 amino acids. Deletions cut 2 bases from V and 8 bases from J, with 9 bases between. The DNA of the CDR3 is TGTGCCTGGAGTAGGTCGGCAGAAGCTTTCTTT. Translating gives CAWSRSAEAFF.

The rearrangement joins TRBV30 to TRBJ1-2; D gene unclear. CDR1 and CDR2 (germline): GTSNPN, SVGIG (reference sequence). CDR3 length equals 13 residues. V lost 3 bases and J 4 bases, leaving 12 bases between the germline ends. The CDR3 sequence: CAWRRGRIYGYTF. CDR3 bases: TGTGCCTGGAGAAGAGGTCGGATCTATGGCTACACCTTC.

The V call is TRBV28, the J call TRBJ2-5, with D maybe TRBD1 (6 bases). The CDR3 has 13 amino acids. Per the germline V gene, CDR1 is MDHEN and CDR2 is SYDVKM. V lost 2 bases and J lost 3, with 7 bases in between. CDR3 in amino acids: CASSLTGKETQYF. DNA for the CDR3: TGTGCCAGCAGTTTAACAGGGAAAGAGACCCAGTACTTC.

This chain connects TRBV4-1 to TRBJ1-4, with a weak D call TRBD1 (5 bases). Germline V gene sequence: CDR1 MGHRA, CDR2 YSYEKL. The CDR3 totals 12 residues. V was cut by 4 bases and J by 7 bases, with 7 bases left in between. The CDR3 spells CASSPDSEKLFF. The CDR3 DNA sequence: TGCGCCAGCAGCCCAGACAGTGAAAAACTGTTTTTT.

The chain carries TRBV6-5 and TRBJ1-1; 8 bases are a match to TRBD1. The CDR3 runs 14 residues. J was trimmed by 4 bases and V by 7 bases; bases with no gene match: 8. The germline gives CDR1 MNHEY, CDR2 SVGAGI. CDR3 coding DNA: TGTGCCAGCATTCCATCCGGGACAGGCACTGAAGCTTTCTTT. Translating it yields CASIPSGTGTEAFF.

The chain couples TRBV21-1 to TRBJ2-7; the table's D call of TRBD1 was not tested on the DNA. TRBV21-1 constitutes a pseudogene. This CDR3 is 15 amino acids long. CDR3 sequence: CASSKVRNSSYEQYF. DNA of the CDR3: TGTGCCAGCAGCAAAGTCCGCAACAGCTCCTACGAGCAGTACTTC.

This clone was seen just once. The chain recombines TRBV15 with TRBJ1-2, with D tentatively TRBD1 (5 bases). CDR1 and CDR2 from the germline V gene are LNHNV and YYDKDF (reference sequence). V was clipped by 0 bases and J by 8 bases, with 13 bases between them. The CDR3 loop spans 14 amino acids. CDR3 DNA sequence: TGTGCCACCAGCAGAGAAGGAGGGACGCGGGGCTACACCTTC. Residues: CATSREGGTRGYTF. The full variable domain, its missing parts supplied by reference TRBV15 and TRBJ1-2, is DAMVIQNPRYQVTQFGKPVTLSCSQTLNHNVMYWYQQKSSQAPKLLFHYYDKDFNNEADTPDNFQSRRPNTSFCFLDIRSPGLGDTAMYLCATSREGGTRGYTFGSGTRLTVV.

The chain links TRBV5-1 to TRBJ1-1, with a weak D call TRBD1 (5 bases). Trimming shortened V by 4 bases and J by 0 bases, and 10 bases separated the two germline ends. The germline gives CDR1 SGHRS, CDR2 YFSETQ. This CDR3 has 14 residues. The CDR3 DNA reads as TGCGCCAGCAGCGGGGGAACAATGAACACTGAAGCTTTCTTT. Its translation is CASSGGTMNTEAFF.

This sequence joins TRBV27 and TRBJ2-1, with TRBD1 identical over 9 bases. Germline values: CDR1 MNHEY, CDR2 SMNVEV (reference sequence). The CDR3 has 15 residues. The J segment lost 6 bases and the V segment lost 2 bases, leaving 5 bases of the junction unmatched. In DNA, the CDR3 is TGTGCCAGCAGTTTACCTGGACAGGGGCTCAATGAGCAGTTCTTC. Translating it yields CASSLPGQGLNEQFF.

This chain uses TRBV6-5 with TRBJ1-3; D not certain. Between the trimmed V and J ends, which lost 6 bases and 0 bases, there was a span of 9 bases. The CDR3 consists of 14 residues. Germline lookup yields CDR1 MNHEY and CDR2 SVGAGI. The CDR3 loop is CASRPRNSGNTIYF. CDR3 DNA: TGTGCCAGCAGGCCCAGGAACTCTGGAAACACCATATATTTT.

V gene TRBV9 combines with J gene TRBJ1-3; 9 bases fit TRBD1. V dropped 1 base and J dropped 0; count of bases not matched to a gene: 5. CDR3 length equals 17 residues. The germline V gene has CDR1 SGDLS and CDR2 YYNGEE. CDR3 region: CASSVSGTGFSGNTIYF. CDR3 coding DNA: TGTGCCAGCAGCGTATCCGGGACAGGGTTCTCTGGAAACACCATATATTTT.

The chain uses TRBV7-3 and TRBJ2-1; D is undetermined. This CDR3 contains 13 residues. Germline CDR1 and CDR2: SGHTA and FQGTGA. V was clipped by 2 bases and J by 5 bases, with 7 bases between them. As DNA, the CDR3 is TGTGCCAGCAGCTTAGACATTAACAATGAGCAGTTCTTC. This codes for CASSLDINNEQFF.

The chain joins TRBV6-1 to TRBJ2-2; the D gene is possibly TRBD2 (5 bases). This CDR3 has 15 residues. Germline loops: CDR1 MNHNS, CDR2 SASEGT. The germline V and J ends were trimmed by 7 bases and 1 base, with 13 bases remaining between them. Here the CDR3 reads CASTYSSGNTGELFF. The CDR3 DNA reads TGTGCCAGCACGTACTCCAGCGGGAACACCGGGGAGCTGTTTTTT.

This chain joins TRBV10-2 and TRBJ1-2, with TRBD1 identical over 9 bases. The V segment lost 4 bases and the J segment 7 bases; nucleotides outside the gene matches: 4. CDR3 size: 13 residues. Per germline, CDR1 WSHSY and CDR2 SAAADI. CDR3 in DNA: TGCGCCAGCAGTGGGGACAGGGCGGGTGGCTACACCTTC. Translation gives CASSGDRAGGYTF.

The CDR3 spells CASSFRRIATEAFF. Here the CDR3 DNA reads TGTGCCAGCAGCTTTAGGCGGATCGCCACTGAAGCTTTCTTT. V gene TRBV7-8 combines with J gene TRBJ1-1; D is ambiguous. The CDR3 runs 14 residues. V was cut by 3 bases and J by 4 bases, with 12 bases left in between. Germline V gives CDR1 SGHVS, CDR2 FQNEAQ.

The DNA of the CDR3 is TGCGCCAGCAGCCAACCCCTCCGGGGGTGGGGAAATGAAAAACTGTTTTTT. It specifies CASSQPLRGWGNEKLFF. This chain uses TRBV4-1 with TRBJ1-4, with TRBD1 as a possible D gene (5 bases). V dropped 2 bases and J dropped 5 bases, with 18 bases sitting between them. The germline V gene encodes CDR1 MGHRA and CDR2 YSYEKL. This CDR3 has 17 residues.

The chain links TRBV10-2 to TRBJ2-7; 9 bases agree with TRBD2. CDR1 and CDR2 (germline): WSHSY, SAAADI. Losses at the gene ends were 7 bases for V and 0 bases for J; bases not matched to a gene: 10. The CDR3 is 16 residues long. The DNA for the CDR3 is TGCGCCAGCACGAGGAGCGGGGGGCAAAGCTCCTACGAGCAGTACTTC. Protein sequence: CASTRSGGQSSYEQYF.

CDR3 amino acids: CASGPPRGQGNEKLFF. CDR3 sequence (DNA): TGTGCTAGTGGCCCTCCCAGGGGGCAGGGTAATGAAAAACTGTTTTTT. V usage is TRBV12-5 and J usage is TRBJ1-4, with 8 bases that match TRBD1. J was trimmed by 4 bases and V by 6 bases; bases with no gene match: 10. The CDR3 spans 16 residues. The germline V gene has CDR1 LGHNT and CDR2 FRNRAP.